These T cell receptor beta chains were read from a single sample in a study of CD8 T cells in ankylosing spondylitis. MiXCR, applied by TCRdb to the 5' RACE reads, yields one record per CDR3 protein. The data show about 90,000 distinct CDR3 sequences, around 25% seen once. The sample comprised blood, either unsorted or a sorted T cell fraction (not recorded which). These receptors were collected from a male donor with ankylosing spondylitis or in good health (not recorded which). CDR3s include the opening cysteine and the closing phenylalanine or tryptophan.

j_call v_call cdr3_aa
TRBJ1-4 TRBV5-1 CASSFGTGNEKLFF
TRBJ2-1 TRBV15 CATSRPEREGVDEQFF
TRBJ2-5 TRBV7-3 CASSSRDTQAETQYF
TRBJ2-3 TRBV10-3 CAIRTGTSGDTQYF
TRBJ2-3 TRBV7-8 CASSLGEYTDTQYF
TRBJ2-7 TRBV27 CASSLEDRSSYEQYF
TRBJ1-2 TRBV7-2 CASSLGQGSGYTF
TRBJ2-5 TRBV7-8 CASSLARLSGTVETQYF
TRBJ2-1 TRBV7-3 CASSPSVLDIRGEQFF
TRBJ2-3 TRBV6-5 CASSYGSGGAPDTQYF
TRBJ2-7 TRBV7-9 CASSLGQDDEQYF